Listed here are 8 T cell receptor beta chains from one sample, sequenced in a study of blood T cells in healthy people across ages. Combining a sample-barcoded 5' primer with a J-beta primer mix, a second PCR ran for roughly 7 to 11 cycles. TCRdb used MiXCR to reprocess the 5' RACE reads, holding one entry per CDR3 protein. Of fewer than 900,000 distinct CDR3 sequences listed, approximately 35% are singletons. Sequencing was carried out using blood. These TCRs come from a man in his late teens or twenties in good health.

The chain carries TRBV2 and TRBJ2-5, with 11 bases lining up with TRBD1. CDR1 and CDR2 from the germline V gene are SNHLY and FYNNEI. The CDR3 covers 16 residues. V gave up 4 bases and J gave up 4 bases; unmatched junction bases: 8. The CDR3 loop reads CASSVWDRGTPETQYF. In DNA form, the CDR3 reads TGTGCCAGCAGTGTATGGGACAGGGGGACACCAGAGACCCAGTACTTC.

The chain links TRBV11-2 to TRBJ2-5, with D possibly being TRBD1 or TRBD2 (6 bases each). The germline V gene encodes CDR1 SGHAT and CDR2 FQNNGV. Deletions cut 6 bases from V and 5 bases from J, with 10 bases between. This CDR3 is 12 amino acids long. As DNA, the CDR3 is TGTGCCAGCAGGAGGGGGGTCGAGACCCAGTACTTC. This codes for CASRRGVETQYF.

In this sample, this clonotype turned up many times. The V gene is TRBV3-1, the J gene TRBJ2-1, with 7 nucleotides matching TRBD1. This CDR3 contains 16 residues. V lost 4 bases to trimming and J lost 4 bases; unmatched junction nucleotides: 10. Looked up from germline, CDR1 is LGHDT and CDR2 is YNNKEL (reference sequence). The CDR3 DNA follows: TGTGCCAGCAGCCCCCTAACCTCAGGGGGTTACAATGAGCAGTTCTTC. Protein product: CASSPLTSGGYNEQFF.

This clonotype was observed at least ten times. V gene TRBV4-3 combines with J gene TRBJ2-5; D not certain. The V end lost 0 bases, the J end lost 0 bases, and 11 bases lay between the germline ends. CDR3 length: 16 amino acids. Germline CDR1 is LGHNA and CDR2 is YSLEER. CDR3 region: CASSQDLTQYQETQYF. DNA of the CDR3: TGCGCCAGCAGCCAAGATCTAACCCAGTACCAAGAGACCCAGTACTTC.

This clonotype was seen only once. This could be a read error, since a much larger clone is one nucleotide away. The DNA of the CDR3 is TGTGCCAGCAGTTACTCGGCCCGAACAGGGCAGTACTTC. Its protein is CASSYSARTGQYF. The J gene is TRBJ2-7, the V gene TRBV6-6; the D gene is possibly TRBD1 (5 bases). The CDR3 has 13 amino acids. Germline CDR1 MNHNY, CDR2 SVGAGI (reference sequence). Trimming pared 0 bases from V and 9 bases from J, leaving 12 bases between.

A word on this clonotype: The CDR3 ends on some other residue instead of the conserved phenylalanine or tryptophan, so this is likely a read error. The chain joins TRBV12-3 or TRBV12-4 to TRBJ2-1, with D hard to call. V was cut by 1 base and J by 4 bases, with 11 bases left in between. CDR3 size: 15 residues. In DNA, the CDR3 is TGTGCCAGCAGTTTAGTCACATCGGTGTACAATGAGCAGTTCTCC. Protein sequence: CASSLVTSVYNEQFS.

In this sample, this clonotype turned up a few times. The genes are TRBV7-8 and TRBJ1-1; 7 nucleotides agree with TRBD1. Losses at the gene ends were 4 bases for V and 0 bases for J; bases not matched to a gene: 8. The CDR3 contains 16 residues. Germline V gene lookup returns CDR1 SGHVS and CDR2 FQNEAQ. The CDR3 DNA reads as TGTGCCAGCAGCTCTAAGACAGGGATCATGAACACTGAAGCTTTCTTT. This codes for CASSSKTGIMNTEAFF.

The chain recombines TRBV12-3 or TRBV12-4 with TRBJ2-7; no clear D gene. V lost 4 bases to trimming and J lost 0 bases, with 16 bases between them. The CDR3 is 16 amino acids. In DNA, the CDR3 is TGTGCCAGCAGTTCAAGTTCGGTAAGGAGCTCCTACGAGCAGTACTTC. It codes for CASSSSSVRSSYEQYF.